These 14 T cell receptor beta chains share one sample of origin, sequenced in a study of cytomegalovirus exposure and HLA in healthy donors. Primers included in the PCR were 60 Vbeta and 13 Jbeta primers. Repertoires were generated with immunoSEQ multiplex PCR, while TCRdb's copy carries only in-frame clones and drops some. The table has 110,000 to 150,000 clones, around 84% seen once; the top ten hold around 2.5%. Sequenced input: PBMCs. All receptors come from a boy younger than 10 in good health and CMV-seronegative.

This chain uses TRBV7-9 with TRBJ1-5, with 10 bases that match TRBD1. The germline V gene has CDR1 SEHNR and CDR2 FQNEAQ (reference sequence). The V segment lost 1 base and the J segment 10 bases; nucleotides outside the gene matches: 19. The CDR3 spans 19 residues. The CDR3 reads CASSLVGPGDRGQVYPQHF. The CDR3 DNA follows: TGTGCCAGCAGCTTAGTGGGGCCCGGGGACAGGGGCCAAGTTTATCCCCAGCATTTT.

The V call is TRBV2, the J call TRBJ2-3, with no clear D. This CDR3 is 14 amino acids long. V was cut by 6 bases and J by 0 bases, with 10 bases left in between. The germline V gene has CDR1 SNHLY and CDR2 FYNNEI. CDR3 in amino acids: CASRYDGSTDTQYF. CDR3 sequence (DNA): TGTGCCAGCAGGTACGACGGGAGCACAGATACGCAGTATTTT.

On this clone: A junction boundary mismatches the germline segment, possibly from a read error. This sequence joins TRBV6-6 and TRBJ2-2, with D possibly matching TRBD2 (6 bases). Germline V lookup: CDR1 MNHNY, CDR2 SVGAGI (reference sequence). The CDR3 has 16 residues. The CDR3: CASIIYPGLNIGELFF. In DNA form, the CDR3 reads TGTGCCAGCATTATCTACCCGGGACTTAACATCGGGGAGCTGTTTTTT.

The chain links TRBV12-5 to TRBJ2-1; D may be TRBD1 (6 bases). This CDR3 has 17 residues. V was shortened by 6 bases and J by 2 bases, with 20 bases between the two germline ends. Germline V gives CDR1 LGHNT, CDR2 FRNRAP. CDR3 sequence (DNA): TGTGCTAGTGGCATGGGGTTCGGCGACAGGACCTACAATGAGCAGTTCTTC. Translation gives CASGMGFGDRTYNEQFF.

This clone was seen just once. The chain links TRBV29-1 to TRBJ2-7, with 7 positions matching TRBD1. Germline CDR1 reads SQVTM; CDR2 reads ANQGSEA. CDR3 length: 15 amino acids. The J segment lost 0 bases and the V segment lost 0 bases, leaving 5 bases of the junction unmatched. CDR3 loop: CSVEDTGASSYEQYF. The DNA for the CDR3 is TGCAGCGTTGAAGATACAGGGGCCAGCTCCTACGAGCAGTACTTC.

The chain employs TRBV6-5 and TRBJ2-7; D ambiguous. The V gene lost 8 bases and the J gene lost 2 bases, with 10 bases spanning the gap. Looked up from germline, CDR1 is MNHEY and CDR2 is SVGAGI. The CDR3 has 12 residues. The CDR3 DNA reads as TGTGCCAGCCAAGACAAGGCCTACGAGCAGTACTTC. It yields the protein CASQDKAYEQYF.

The V and J genes are TRBV10-3 and TRBJ1-2, with 7 nucleotides matching TRBD1. CDR1 is ENHRY, CDR2 SYGVKD, per germline. This CDR3 comprises 14 residues. The V gene end was trimmed by 2 bases and the J gene end by 7 bases; junction bases not matched to a gene: 7. CDR3 sequence reads: CAISEPPTGTGYTF. The CDR3 bases are TGTGCCATCAGTGAGCCTCCGACAGGGACTGGCTACACCTTC.

Comments on this clone: The same CDR3 arises from other DNA sequences in this sample as well. V is TRBV5-1 and J is TRBJ2-5, with 10 bases matching TRBD2. Trimming at V came to 4 bases and at J to 4 bases, leaving 4 bases not matched to a gene. CDR1 and CDR2 from the germline V gene are SGHRS and YFSETQ. This CDR3 region has 14 residues. CDR3 region: CASSRSGRGETQYF. CDR3 DNA: TGCGCCAGCAGCCGGAGCGGGAGGGGAGAGACCCAGTACTTC. Variable domain in full (rest from reference TRBV5-1 and TRBJ2-5): KAGVTQTPRYLIKTRGQQVTLSCSPISGHRSVSWYQQTPGQGLQFLFEYFSETQRNKGNFPGRFSGRQFSNSRSEMNVSTLELGDSALYLCASSRSGRGETQYFGPGTRLLVL.

The chain recombines TRBV30 with TRBJ1-1, with D hard to call. This CDR3 has 15 amino acids. V gave up 2 bases and J gave up 0 bases, with 13 bases separating them. Germline V gives CDR1 GTSNPN, CDR2 SVGIG (reference sequence). DNA for the CDR3: TGTGCCTGGAGTTCCTCCTTCGGGGTGAACACTGAAGCTTTCTTT. Its protein is CAWSSSFGVNTEAFF. Full variable domain (missing parts from reference TRBV30 and TRBJ1-1): SQTIHQWPATLVQPVGSPLSLECTVEGTSNPNLYWYRQAAGRGLQLLFYSVGIGQISSEVPQNLSASRPQDRQFILSSKKLLLSDSGFYLCAWSSSFGVNTEAFFGQGTRLTVV.

This chain uses TRBV7-2 with TRBJ2-5, with 7 bases identical to TRBD2. Per the germline V gene, CDR1 is SGHTA and CDR2 is FQGNSA. This CDR3 has 14 residues. V gave up 4 bases and J gave up 2 bases; unmatched junction bases: 4. CDR3: CASSSGGGQETQYF. The CDR3 nucleotides read TGTGCCAGCAGCTCTGGGGGGGGGCAAGAGACCCAGTACTTC.

The rearrangement joins TRBV11-3 to TRBJ2-1, with 7 positions matching TRBD1. V shed 4 bases, J shed 0 bases, and the junction held 3 bases outside the gene matches. The CDR3 loop spans 15 amino acids. The germline V gene has CDR1 SGHNT and CDR2 YENEEA. As DNA, the CDR3 is TGTGCCAGCAGCTCTCGGACAGGCTCCTACAATGAGCAGTTCTTC. The encoded protein is CASSSRTGSYNEQFF.

The rearrangement links TRBV7-2 to TRBJ2-3; D is unclear. The V end lost 1 base, the J end lost 5 bases, and 4 bases lay between the germline ends. The CDR3 is made up of 12 amino acids. Looked up from germline, CDR1 is SGHTA and CDR2 is FQGNSA. Written as DNA, the CDR3 is TGTGCCAGCAGCTTAGTCCGAGATACGCAGTATTTT. Translated, it gives CASSLVRDTQYF.

CDR3 protein: CASSLRDRGGDQPQHF. The CDR3 coding sequence is TGTGCCAGCAGCTTACGGGACAGGGGAGGTGATCAGCCCCAGCATTTT. This rearrangement joins TRBV7-9 to TRBJ1-5; 10 bases are a match to TRBD1. The CDR3 loop spans 16 amino acids. Unmatched junction bases numbered 6, after V lost 2 bases and J lost 5 bases. Germline V gene sequence: CDR1 SEHNR, CDR2 FQNEAQ (reference sequence).

This clone turned up a few times. The chain carries TRBV6-6 and TRBJ1-4, with 8 bases that match TRBD1. Germline V lookup: CDR1 MNHNY, CDR2 SVGAGI (reference sequence). The CDR3 length is 14 residues. The V gene end was trimmed by 7 bases and the J gene end by 10 bases; junction bases not matched to a gene: 11. CDR3 residues: CASNQGAGRGKLFF. The DNA of the CDR3 is TGTGCCAGCAACCAGGGGGCGGGTCGGGGAAAACTGTTTTTT.